This TCR beta chain was sequenced in a study of post-analysis software for immune sequencing data. On this clonotype itself: Antigen specificity is unknown.

Whole-study results and caveats: Those samples that were prepared in the same batch co-clustered strongly by F measure. A handful of TRBV segments, including TRBV5-6, TRBV5-1 and TRBV20-1, were more frequent in patients than controls. Diversity measured as normalized Chao1 was significantly lower in multiple sclerosis patients than in controls.

The CDR3 covers 13 residues. Trimming cost V 5 bases and J 3 bases; bases outside gene matches: 4. Germline loops: CDR1 SGHNT, CDR2 YENEEA. Unique molecular identifiers tagged the TCR beta cDNA libraries. Starting from approximately 0.95 to 9.8 million T cells, the study yielded hundreds of thousands of cDNA molecules. TCRdb reanalysed the PCR reads using MiXCR and keeps one entry per CDR3 protein. The data show under 200,000 distinct CDR3 sequences, roughly 34% seen once. The genes are TRBV11-3 and TRBJ2-7, with 7 bases lining up with TRBD2. This TCR was recovered from a girl aged 10-17 years with multiple sclerosis. Sequenced here: blood, sampled after autologous hematopoietic stem cell transplantation. The CDR3 nucleotides read TGTGCCAGCAGCCATCGGACTAGCTACGAGCAGTACTTC. Translated: CASSHRTSYEQYF.